The 13 T cell receptor beta chains below were found in one sample sequenced in a study of cytomegalovirus exposure and HLA in healthy donors. Primers for the PCR totalled 60 Vbeta and 13 Jbeta. TCRdb keeps only in-frame clones here, not all; method: immunoSEQ multiplex PCR. The table has 150,000 to 200,000 clones, around 87% seen once. The sequenced sample consisted of PBMCs. Receptors originate from a woman aged 18-29 years in good health and CMV-seronegative.

This chain joins TRBV18 and TRBJ1-1, with D hard to call. CDR1 KGHSH and CDR2 LQKENI come from the germline V gene. CDR3 size: 14 residues. Trimming left V 2 bases short and J 1 base short, with 8 bases between. This CDR3 is CASSPFGENTEAFF. DNA of the CDR3: TGTGCCAGCTCACCATTCGGGGAGAACACTGAAGCTTTCTTT.

The chain carries TRBV29-1 and TRBJ1-2; 8 bases align to TRBD1. The CDR3 contains 15 residues. Germline V gene lookup returns CDR1 SQVTM and CDR2 ANQGSEA. V lost 1 base, J lost 4 bases, and 8 bases stayed unmatched. In DNA form, the CDR3 reads TGCAGCGTTGAAGGGTCTCTTGACAGGGGCTATGGCTACACCTTC. This codes for CSVEGSLDRGYGYTF. The full variable domain, completed using reference TRBV29-1 and TRBJ1-2, is SAVISQKPSRDICQRGTSLTIQCQVDSQVTMMFWYRQQPGQSLTLIATANQGSEATYESGFVIDKFPISRPNLTFSTLTVSNMSPEDSSIYLCSVEGSLDRGYGYTFGSGTRLTVV.

This clone occurred once. Other nucleotide sequences from this sample produce the same CDR3. This sequence joins TRBV5-1 and TRBJ2-7, with unresolved D. Germline CDR1 reads SGHRS; CDR2 reads YFSETQ. Trimming took 0 bases from V and 4 from J, leaving 8 bases between them. This CDR3 contains 13 residues. CDR3 bases: TGCGCCAGCAGCTTGGGGCAGTCTTACGAGCAGTACTTC. The encoded protein is CASSLGQSYEQYF.

Comments on this clone: Other DNA sequences from this sample encode an identical CDR3 as well. The gene calls are TRBV19 and TRBJ2-3; D unresolved. V lost 3 bases, J lost 3 bases, and 7 bases lay in between. The CDR3 extends over 13 amino acids. Germline lookup yields CDR1 LNHDA and CDR2 SQIVND (reference sequence). CDR3 bases: TGTGCCAGTAGTATTGGGCAAACAGATACGCAGTATTTT. Protein: CASSIGQTDTQYF.

The rearrangement joins TRBV6-1 to TRBJ1-2; 12 nucleotides line up with TRBD1. Germline V gives CDR1 MNHNS, CDR2 SASEGT. The junction had 6 bases not matched to a gene; V was cut back by 7 bases and J by 3 bases. The CDR3 loop spans 15 amino acids. DNA of the CDR3: TGTGCCAGCACCTCAGGGACAGGGGGCGACTATGGCTACACCTTC. Its protein product is CASTSGTGGDYGYTF.

The genes are TRBV5-1 and TRBJ2-7; TRBD1 might be the D (6 bases). The CDR3 consists of 14 residues. Trimming cost V 3 bases and J 3 bases, with 13 bases left between them. Germline V gene lookup returns CDR1 SGHRS and CDR2 YFSETQ. The CDR3 DNA is TGCGCCAGCAGCTCAGGGGTCGGGGTCTACGAGCAGTACTTC. This gives the protein CASSSGVGVYEQYF.

V and J are TRBV27 and TRBJ2-1; the match to TRBD2 covers 9 bases. With V trimmed by 6 bases and J by 1 base, 1 base remained unmatched. Germline CDR1 MNHEY, CDR2 SMNVEV (reference sequence). The CDR3 totals 14 residues. This CDR3 reads CASRAGGSYNEQFF. DNA for the CDR3: TGTGCCAGCAGAGCGGGGGGTTCCTACAATGAGCAGTTCTTC.

This clone was observed once. The chain employs TRBV6-5 and TRBJ1-2, with 7 bases identical to TRBD1. The CDR3 is 16 residues long. Germline assignment: CDR1 MNHEY and CDR2 SVGAGI. The trim removed 4 bases at V and 3 bases at J, leaving 11 bases unmatched. The CDR3 sequence: CASSFTSQGTHYGYTF. The CDR3, as DNA: TGTGCCAGCAGTTTTACTTCACAGGGGACACACTATGGCTACACCTTC.

This rearrangement joins TRBV4-1 to TRBJ2-7, with 7 bases fitting TRBD1. V trimming: 1 base; J trimming: 5 bases; junction bases outside the gene matches: 2. Germline values: CDR1 MGHRA, CDR2 YSYEKL. This CDR3 spans 13 amino acids. CDR3 in amino acids: CASSQGQGDEQYF. The CDR3 region has the DNA TGCGCCAGCAGCCAAGGACAGGGCGACGAGCAGTACTTC.

V and J are TRBV5-8 and TRBJ1-1, with D unresolved. Germline V gene lookup returns CDR1 SGHTS and CDR2 YDEGEE. V lost 0 bases, J lost 3 bases, and 18 bases lay in between. This CDR3 has 17 residues. The CDR3 sequence is CASSLVRNTGIYTEAFF. The CDR3 bases are TGTGCCAGCAGCTTGGTCCGCAACACCGGGATATACACTGAAGCTTTCTTT.

This clone was detected once. This chain connects TRBV4-2 to TRBJ2-1, with 7 bases matching TRBD2. Germline lookup yields CDR1 LGHNA and CDR2 YNFKEQ. The CDR3 is 17 residues long. J was trimmed by 8 bases and V by 0 bases; bases with no gene match: 13. CDR3 in DNA: TGTGCCAGCAGCCAAGAGTGGAGGGAGGGCGGGTCCCATGAGCAGTTCTTC. This gives the protein CASSQEWREGGSHEQFF.

V usage is TRBV27 and J usage is TRBJ2-7; 11 bases fit TRBD1. Germline lookup yields CDR1 MNHEY and CDR2 SMNVEV (reference sequence). CDR3 length: 15 amino acids. The V segment lost 6 bases and the J segment 0 bases; nucleotides outside the gene matches: 4. The CDR3 loop is CASSPGTGGSYEQYF. The DNA for the CDR3 is TGTGCCAGCAGCCCCGGGACAGGGGGCTCCTACGAGCAGTACTTC.

Note on this clone: A read error may account for a junction end that differs from germline. The V call is TRBV5-1, the J call TRBJ2-7; TRBD1 is a possible D gene (6 bases). The length of the CDR3 is 12 residues. Germline V lookup: CDR1 SGHRS, CDR2 YFSETQ. The CDR3 DNA reads TGCGCCGGCAGCACACAGGGATACGAGCAGTACTTC. It yields the protein CAGSTQGYEQYF.